This T cell receptor beta chain was sequenced during a study of blood T cell repertoires in COVID-19 (TCRdb year 2020). Background for the entire study: Samples covering the acute and convalescent phases of COVID-19 were provided by collaborators in the United States, Italy and Spain. The prospective study material was composed of cDNA or gDNA derived from T cells, B-cell-depleted T cells, or PBMCs. The dataset comprised deeply sampled blood TCRbeta repertoires from subjects exposed to, actively infected with, or recovered from COVID-19. A freely available public database, intended as a resource for researchers studying the immune response to SARS-CoV-2, is where the repertoires were released. Samples came from the ongoing ImmuneRACE study (first 160 participants) plus 1,254 subjects from 6 global collaborators. Nearly every sample came with metadata listing a de-identified subject ID, COVID-19 status, age in years and sex. Where HLA class I and class II types were available, the types were taken from metadata supplied by the sample provider, not from assay-based typing.

TCRbeta CDR3 regions were amplified from genomic DNA using the immunoSEQ Assay, a bias-controlled multiplex PCR. The authors processed their data as follows. Within the assay, amplification of reference gene primers was used to estimate how many nucleated cells each sample contained. Sequence reads were collapsed and filtered to measure the absolute abundance of every unique TCRbeta CDR3 rearrangement. For each sample, productive Simpson clonality was calculated as the square root of Simpson's diversity index over productive rearrangements. TCRdb took this table from immuneACCESS and kept in-frame rearrangements with V and J called. Such tables lack part of the clones; where checked against another copy, unresolved V genes explain under half of the gap, and the rest is unexplained. D and trimming were read from the DNA, whereas the V and J calls and clone size are those reported in that table. For this sample there are some 210,000 clones; about 76% appear just once. The ten most abundant clones make up more than 8.5% of the sample.

In the prospective study, participants were about 18 to 95 years old, resided in about two dozen geographic areas of the United States, and were enrolled through a virtual design. In the prospective study, participants were assigned to cohorts based on the clinical history participants reported in a screening survey and a study questionnaire. In the prospective study, whole blood, serum and a nasopharyngeal or oropharyngeal swab were collected from each participant by mobile phlebotomists. Prospective study participants could optionally give additional blood draws and questionnaires over an approximately 2-month period. Before DNA extraction, prospective study blood samples were shipped either frozen or at room temperature. This clone was seen only a few times. This receptor's antigen is unknown. Qualities for individual bases were not recorded, and no much larger clone is one base off. The germline V gene gives CDR1 as SGHTA and CDR2 as FQGNSA. The CDR3 holds 13 amino acids from the cysteine to the phenylalanine. The read is trimmed to its CDR3 DNA, 39 bases read in frame from base 1. The junction carries 5 bases between V and J, which are trimmed by 1 base and 7 bases respectively.

On the study overall, not on this receptor specifically: The amount of clinical and demographic metadata varied by source and participant and was provided uncurated.

The sequenced material came from PBMCs or T cells enriched from blood (not recorded which). This receptor was identified in a woman aged 45-60 years with acute COVID-19. The V and J genes are TRBV7-2 and TRBJ1-6; confidence is insufficient to name the D gene. The CDR3 corresponds to CASSLDSNSPLHF. The DNA reads TGTGCCAGCAGCTTAGACAGCAATTCACCCCTCCACTTT.